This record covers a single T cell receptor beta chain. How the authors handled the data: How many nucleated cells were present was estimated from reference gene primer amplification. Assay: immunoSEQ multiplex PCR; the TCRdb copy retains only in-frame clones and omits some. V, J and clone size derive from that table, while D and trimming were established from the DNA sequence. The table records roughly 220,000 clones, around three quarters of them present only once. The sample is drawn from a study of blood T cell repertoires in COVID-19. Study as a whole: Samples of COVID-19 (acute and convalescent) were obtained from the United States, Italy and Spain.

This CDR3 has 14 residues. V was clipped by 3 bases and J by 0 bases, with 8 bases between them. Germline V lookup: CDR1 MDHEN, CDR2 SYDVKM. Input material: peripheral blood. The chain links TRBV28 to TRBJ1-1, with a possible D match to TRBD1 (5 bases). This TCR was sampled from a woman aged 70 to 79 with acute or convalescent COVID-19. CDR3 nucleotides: TGTGCCAGCAGTTTGGCAGGGATGAACACTGAAGCTTTCTTT. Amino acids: CASSLAGMNTEAFF.